This T cell receptor (beta chain) stems from a study of spatial heterogeneity in lung cancer. Via MiXCR, TCRdb re-called the 5' RACE reads, giving one row per CDR3 protein. The profile shows 75,000 or so distinct CDR3 sequences, about 8.5% of them singletons. The time point: sample taken at primary tumor resection. This clonotype was recorded at least ten times. Its antigen is not known. Germline V gene sequence: CDR1 MGHDK, CDR2 SYGVNS. J gave up 4 bases and V 2 bases, and 3 bases lay outside the gene matches. The CDR3 is 16 amino acids. Whole-study findings and limits: Among blood samples, ubiquitous expanded tumor TCRs appeared more at resection than at follow-up.

The specimen comprised PBMCs, sampled at surgery. The source is a male donor with early-stage non-small cell lung cancer. The chain is built from TRBV25-1 and TRBJ2-1; 12 nucleotides match TRBD2. The CDR3 DNA reads TGTGCCAGCAGTGAAGCTAGCGGGAGGGCTTACAATGAGCAGTTCTTC. This encodes CASSEASGRAYNEQFF.